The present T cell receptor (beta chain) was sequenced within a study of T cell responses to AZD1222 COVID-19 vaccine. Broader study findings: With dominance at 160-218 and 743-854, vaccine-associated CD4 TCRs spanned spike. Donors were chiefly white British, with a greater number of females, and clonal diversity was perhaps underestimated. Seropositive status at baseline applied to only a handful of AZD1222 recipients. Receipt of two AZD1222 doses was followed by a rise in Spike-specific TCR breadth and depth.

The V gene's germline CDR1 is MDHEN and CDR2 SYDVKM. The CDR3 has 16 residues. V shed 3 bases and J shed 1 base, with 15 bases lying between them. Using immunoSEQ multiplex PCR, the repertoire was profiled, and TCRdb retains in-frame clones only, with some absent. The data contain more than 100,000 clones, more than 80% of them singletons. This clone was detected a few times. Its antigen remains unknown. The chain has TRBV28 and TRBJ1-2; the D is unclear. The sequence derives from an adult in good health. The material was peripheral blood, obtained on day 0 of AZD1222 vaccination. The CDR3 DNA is TGTGCCAGCAGTTTCCCCTCCGTAGGGCATAACTATGGCTACACCTTC. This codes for CASSFPSVGHNYGYTF.